These 18 T cell receptor beta chains were all obtained from the same sample, sequenced in a study of identical twins. Using its own MiXCR run on the 5' RACE reads, TCRdb lists one record per CDR3 protein. Of hundreds of thousands of distinct CDR3 sequences listed, 20% to 25% were seen once; the top ten hold roughly 2.8%. The data also belong to a second study, concerning T cells expressing NK-cell markers.

The sample taken for sequencing was CD4+ T cells sorted from blood. The origin of the receptors is a woman under 30 in good health.

This clonotype was recorded a few times. The CDR3 region is CASGRTGGYEQYF. In DNA form, the CDR3 reads TGTGCCAGCGGTAGGACAGGGGGCTACGAGCAGTACTTC. The chain links TRBV7-2 to TRBJ2-7; TRBD1 matches 10 bases. The V and J ends lost 8 bases and 3 bases, in that order; junction bases with no gene match: 4. In germline, CDR1 is SGHTA, CDR2 FQGNSA. The CDR3 extends over 13 amino acids.

This chain uses TRBV11-1 with TRBJ2-1, with no clear D. Germline values: CDR1 SGHAT, CDR2 FQDESV (reference sequence). The length of the CDR3 is 15 residues. V lost 0 bases and J lost 5, with 11 bases in between. CDR3 amino acids: CASSLALALNNEQFF. Here the CDR3 DNA reads TGTGCCAGCAGCTTAGCGCTCGCTCTTAACAATGAGCAGTTCTTC.

This clonotype came up many times. The chain's CDR3 is CSVVPTQNEQFF. CDR3 in DNA: TGCAGCGTTGTGCCTACCCAAAATGAGCAGTTCTTC. This chain connects TRBV29-1 to TRBJ2-1; unclear D gene. Per the germline V gene, CDR1 is SQVTM and CDR2 is ANQGSEA. The CDR3 totals 12 residues. Deletions cut 4 bases from V and 7 bases from J, with 11 bases between.

The chain is built from TRBV6-1 and TRBJ1-6; D not certain. The CDR3 covers 14 residues. Germline CDR1 is MNHNS and CDR2 is SASEGT. V lost 7 bases, J lost 6 bases, and 13 bases lay in between. CDR3: CASKGQRSNSPLHF. Here the CDR3 DNA reads TGTGCCAGCAAGGGCCAACGTTCTAATTCACCCCTCCACTTT.

The chain couples TRBV6-5 to TRBJ2-3; TRBD2 matches 8 bases. The CDR3 has 18 amino acids. The ends lost 3 bases at V and 2 bases at J; junction bases unmatched: 13. Germline-derived CDR1 and CDR2 are MNHEY and SVGAGI. The CDR3 coding sequence is TGTGCCAGCAGTTATTCCGGGGGGTCGGGAGGGCCCACAGATACGCAGTATTTT. Residues: CASSYSGGSGGPTDTQYF.

This clonotype showed up just a few times. The chain employs TRBV5-1 and TRBJ1-4; D unclear. The CDR3 is 15 amino acids. Germline CDR1 is SGHRS and CDR2 is YFSETQ. V lost 0 bases and J lost 2, with 8 bases in between. The DNA for the CDR3 is TGCGCCAGCAGCTTGGACCGGCCGACTAATGAAAAACTGTTTTTT. Protein: CASSLDRPTNEKLFF.

The chain carries TRBV7-9 and TRBJ1-6; no reliable D call. This CDR3 is 12 amino acids long. Looked up from germline, CDR1 is SEHNR and CDR2 is FQNEAQ (reference sequence). V was trimmed by 6 bases and J by 7 bases, leaving 7 bases between them. CDR3 region: CASSAVNSPLHF. The DNA for the CDR3 is TGTGCCAGCAGTGCGGTAAATTCACCCCTCCACTTT.

This rearrangement joins TRBV9 to TRBJ2-1, with unresolved D. The CDR3 spans 12 residues. CDR1 SGDLS and CDR2 YYNGEE come from the germline V gene. The ends were cut back, 0 bases at V and 11 bases at J, with 9 bases in the middle. In nucleotides, the CDR3 is TGTGCCAGCAGCGTAGAAGTCGACCAGCAGTTCTTC. Its translation is CASSVEVDQQFF. Full variable domain (missing parts from reference TRBV9 and TRBJ2-1): DSGVTQTPKHLITATGQRVTLRCSPRSGDLSVYWYQQSLDQGLQFLIQYYNGEERAKGNILERFSAQQFPDLHSELNLSSLELGDSALYFCASSVEVDQQFFGPGTRLTVL.

This rearrangement joins TRBV7-2 to TRBJ1-1; D gene unclear. CDR3 length equals 12 residues. Per germline, CDR1 SGHTA and CDR2 FQGNSA. Between the trimmed V and J ends, which lost 1 base and 10 bases, there was a span of 10 bases. CDR3 sequence (DNA): TGTGCCAGCAGCTTAGATAGGAGAACAGCTTTCTTT. Encoded protein: CASSLDRRTAFF.

As concerns this clonotype: Germline is not matched at one junction end, which may reflect a read error. The chain recombines TRBV19 with TRBJ2-7; the match to TRBD2 covers 13 bases. The CDR3 loop spans 14 amino acids. Germline values: CDR1 LNHDA, CDR2 SQIVND (reference sequence). CDR3 sequence (DNA): TGTGCCAGTAGTATAGATGGGACTAGCGGGATGCTAGACTTC. This translates into CASSIDGTSGMLDF.

This clonotype was observed a handful of times. The chain joins TRBV6-2 or TRBV6-3 to TRBJ2-7; D is unclear. The germline gives CDR1 MNHEY, CDR2 SVGEGT. The CDR3 is made up of 14 amino acids. V gave up 5 bases and J gave up 3 bases, with 14 bases separating them. This CDR3 is CASSGPGFYYEQYF. The CDR3 nucleotides are TGTGCCAGCAGTGGTCCCGGGTTCTACTACGAGCAGTACTTC.

The CDR3 sequence: CASSLQGPKAGELFF. CDR3 DNA: TGTGCCAGCAGCCTCCAGGGCCCGAAGGCCGGGGAGCTGTTTTTT. The rearrangement joins TRBV5-4 to TRBJ2-2; weak D call: TRBD1 (5 bases). Trimming left V 4 bases short and J 6 bases short, with 16 bases between. CDR1 and CDR2 (germline): SGHNT, YYREEE (reference sequence). CDR3 length: 15 residues. The entire variable domain, with the rest obtained from reference TRBV5-4 and TRBJ2-2, is as follows: ETGVTQSPTHLIKTRGQQVTLRCSSQSGHNTVSWYQQALGQGPQFIFQYYREEENGRGNFPPRFSGLQFPNYSSELNVNALELDDSALYLCASSLQGPKAGELFFGEGSRLTVL.

V usage is TRBV9 and J usage is TRBJ2-1, with a possible D match to TRBD2 (5 bases). V was trimmed by 3 bases and J by 0 bases, leaving 13 bases between them. The germline V gene has CDR1 SGDLS and CDR2 YYNGEE. This CDR3 region has 16 residues. The CDR3 loop is CASSGVTRSSYNEQFF. The CDR3 DNA reads TGTGCCAGCAGCGGGGTCACTAGGAGCTCCTACAATGAGCAGTTCTTC.

This chain links TRBV2 with TRBJ2-1; weak D call: TRBD2 (7 bases). The germline CDR1 and CDR2 sequences are SNHLY and FYNNEI. The CDR3 spans 13 residues. Between the trimmed V and J ends, which lost 4 bases and 9 bases, there was a span of 13 bases. CDR3 DNA: TGTGCCAGCAGTGGAGGGGGGGCTGGTGAGCAGTTCTTC. It specifies CASSGGGAGEQFF.

The gene calls are TRBV5-1 and TRBJ1-3; a weak D match, TRBD1 (5 bases). CDR1 is SGHRS and CDR2 is YFSETQ in the germline V gene. Deletions cut 0 bases from V and 0 bases from J, with 7 bases between. The CDR3 length is 15 residues. The CDR3 is CASSLGQSSGNTIYF. The CDR3 nucleotides read TGCGCCAGCAGCTTGGGACAGAGCTCTGGAAACACCATATATTTT.

This clonotype occurred a few times. The V and J genes are TRBV10-3 and TRBJ1-1; 7 nucleotides agree with TRBD1. Germline loops: CDR1 ENHRY, CDR2 SYGVKD. This CDR3 comprises 13 residues. Trimming at V came to 8 bases and at J to 4 bases, leaving 7 bases not matched to a gene. DNA of the CDR3: TGTGCCATCGGCGAGACAGGGATCACTGAAGCTTTCTTT. This encodes CAIGETGITEAFF.

This clonotype was picked up a small number of times. The chain is built from TRBV10-3 and TRBJ2-1, with 7 bases that match TRBD2. With 6 bases clipped from V and 5 bases from J, the junction kept 7 bases outside the gene matches. This CDR3 comprises 14 residues. Germline V lookup: CDR1 ENHRY, CDR2 SYGVKD. CDR3 amino acids: CAIRGLADDNEQFF. Written as DNA, the CDR3 is TGTGCCATCAGGGGGCTAGCGGACGACAATGAGCAGTTCTTC.

V gene TRBV19 combines with J gene TRBJ1-4; D not resolved. V lost 3 bases and J 3 bases, leaving 11 bases between the germline ends. Germline V gene data show CDR1 as LNHDA and CDR2 as SQIVND (reference sequence). CDR3 size: 15 residues. CDR3 in amino acids: CASSINGRANEKLFF. The CDR3 DNA reads as TGTGCCAGTAGTATTAATGGACGGGCTAATGAAAAACTGTTTTTT.